This TCR beta chain is drawn from a study of blood T cell repertoires in COVID-19. Original processing methods: Nucleated cell counts were estimated from reference gene primer amplification. The assay was immunoSEQ multiplex PCR, and TCRdb's table has in-frame clones only and misses some. The DNA gave D and trimming, while V, J and clone size come from that table. The repertoire holds some 130,000 clones, with 70% to 90% as singletons. V was shortened by 1 base and J by 6 bases, with 7 bases between the two germline ends. The CDR3 spans 13 residues. The germline V gene encodes CDR1 LNHDA and CDR2 SQIVND (reference sequence).

The J gene is TRBJ1-5, the V gene TRBV19, with a weak D call TRBD1 (5 bases). Sequencing input: peripheral blood. The sequence derives from an older woman with acute or convalescent COVID-19. CDR3 bases: TGTGCCAGTAGTATAGGGGGCCTTCAGCCCCAGCATTTT. Translated: CASSIGGLQPQHF.